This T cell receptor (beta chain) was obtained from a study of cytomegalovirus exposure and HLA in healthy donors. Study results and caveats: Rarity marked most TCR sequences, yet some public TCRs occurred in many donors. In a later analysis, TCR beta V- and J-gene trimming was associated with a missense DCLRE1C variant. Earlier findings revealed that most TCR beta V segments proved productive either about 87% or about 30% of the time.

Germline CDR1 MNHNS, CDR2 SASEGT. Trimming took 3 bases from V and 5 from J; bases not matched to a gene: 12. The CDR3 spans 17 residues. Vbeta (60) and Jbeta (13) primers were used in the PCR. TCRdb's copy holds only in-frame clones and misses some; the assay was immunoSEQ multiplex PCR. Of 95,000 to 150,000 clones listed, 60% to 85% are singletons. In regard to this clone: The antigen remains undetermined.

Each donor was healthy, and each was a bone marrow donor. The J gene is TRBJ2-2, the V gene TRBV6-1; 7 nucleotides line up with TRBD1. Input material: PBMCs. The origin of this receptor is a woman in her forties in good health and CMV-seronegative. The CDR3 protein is CASSDFHDRVWTGELFF. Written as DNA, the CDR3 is TGTGCCAGCAGTGACTTCCACGACAGGGTATGGACCGGGGAGCTGTTTTTT.